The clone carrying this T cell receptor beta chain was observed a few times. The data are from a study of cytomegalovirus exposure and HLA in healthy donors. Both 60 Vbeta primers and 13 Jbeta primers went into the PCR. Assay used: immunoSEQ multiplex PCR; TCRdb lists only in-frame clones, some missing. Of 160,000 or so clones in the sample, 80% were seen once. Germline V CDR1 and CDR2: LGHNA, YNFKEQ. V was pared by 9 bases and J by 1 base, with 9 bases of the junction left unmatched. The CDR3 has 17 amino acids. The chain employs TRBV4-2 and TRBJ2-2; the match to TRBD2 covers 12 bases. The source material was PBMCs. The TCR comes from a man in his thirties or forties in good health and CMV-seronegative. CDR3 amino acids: CASRGLAGGKNTGELFF. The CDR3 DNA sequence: TGTGCCAGTCGCGGCCTAGCGGGAGGGAAGAACACCGGGGAGCTGTTTTTT.